This T cell receptor (beta chain) was retrieved from a study of shared clonotypes between healthy human individuals. Findings and limits, study-wide: Relative to clonotypes present in all four donors, those not shared had lower generation probabilities.

It was 150 to 200 ng DNA, 33,000 or so T cell genomes, that sorted-subset replicate PCRs used. Assay: immunoSEQ multiplex PCR; the TCRdb copy retains only in-frame clones and omits some. The sample includes some 650,000 clones, roughly 97% of them seen just once. Remarks on this clone: Its antigen is undetermined.

Germline loops: CDR1 LNHDA, CDR2 SQIVND (reference sequence). The V end was cut by 3 bases, the J end by 3 bases, with 8 bases between. The CDR3 covers 13 residues. Donors comprised healthy HIV-negative adults lacking recent acute infections or vaccinations. Splitting the CD4+ cells yielded a CD45RA+ naive subset and a CD45RA-negative memory subset. The clonotype originates from a woman under 40 in good health. The sequencing input was naive CD4+ T cells sorted from blood. The subset: CD45RA+ positively selected. The chain combines TRBV19 with TRBJ2-5, with D hard to call. The CDR3 protein is CASSIGQKETQYF. CDR3 nucleotide sequence: TGTGCCAGTAGTATCGGGCAGAAAGAGACCCAGTACTTC. Supplemented by reference TRBV19 and TRBJ2-5, the full variable domain reads DGGITQSPKYLFRKEGQNVTLSCEQNLNHDAMYWYRQDPGQGLRLIYYSQIVNDFQKGDIAEGYSVSREKKESFPLTVTSAQKNPTAFYLCASSIGQKETQYFGPGTRLLVL.